The sequence of this TCR beta chain was determined in a study of T cells in Graves' hyperthyroidism and ophthalmopathy (dated by TCRdb to between 2017 and 2020). With respect to the entire study: Peripheral blood samples were taken at initial diagnosis, before any treatment was given. TCR V-J signatures able to tell the groups apart were searched for in a discovery cohort of some 97 patients, of whom more than 40 had Graves' ophthalmopathy and 57 had stable Graves' hyperthyroidism. Once sampling was done, hyperthyroidism patients were given methimazole at a starting dose of 30 mg daily, whereas ophthalmopathy patients were given high-dose intravenous methylprednisolone. Prospective prediction of ophthalmopathy was tested in an independent validation cohort consisting of 18 to 20 hyperthyroidism patients and over 15 patients who later progressed to ophthalmopathy. Thyroid tissue and blood T-cell repertoires from about six Graves' hyperthyroidism patients were also compared in the study. The 100 or so discovery patients were divided at random into training and test sets in a 7:3 ratio. According to the paper, TCR Vbeta CDR3 sequencing was carried out on some 140 peripheral blood samples, which came from fewer than 50 ophthalmopathy, approximately 72 hyperthyroidism and around 17 progressor patients.

In the germline V gene, CDR1 corresponds to MNHNS and CDR2 to SASEGT. The germline ends are 27 bases apart after V is trimmed by 6 bases and J by 3 bases. The CDR3, from cysteine to phenylalanine, totals 20 residues. CDR3 DNA only is kept here, 60 bases in frame from base 1. This clonotype was counted ten times or more. Its antigen remains unidentified. Base quality data are lacking; no much larger clone is found one base away. The TCR beta CDR3 regions were amplified from the RNA transcripts. The first round of RT-PCR for the TCR CDR3 was performed with the HTBI primer set and the Qiagen OneStep RT-PCR kit. The libraries were constructed in a second round of multiplex PCR and then size-selected and purified. Sequencing of the libraries was done on an Illumina HiSeq2000 using paired-end 100 bp reads. Concerning the study's data processing: Raw data were processed with SOAPnuke, discarding reads with adapters, uncalled bases, mean Phred below 15, or no exact constant-primer or identifier match. COPE v1.2.5 was used to merge high-quality paired reads, and clonotypes were defined as unique nucleotide sequences. MiTCR v1.1 was used to align the clonotypes against IMGT TRBV, TRBD and TRBJ reference segments. Analysis was restricted to V-J combinations with a frequency above 0.0001, which covered roughly 99% of repertoires. The TCS score was defined as F50 (clonal expansion) divided by E x V (chaos), with BLOSUM62-based TCRdist calculated between CDR3 peptides within each V-J. Welch's t-statistics and random forest reduced 450 to 600 V-J features to roughly 13, which were used in a naive Bayes classifier (R e1071). The raw public reads went through TCRdb reprocessing: fastp at Q25, MiXCR clone calling, in-frame beta chains kept. Entries that share a CDR3 protein sequence are merged under the most common genes and DNA. These V and J calls originate from TCRdb's pipeline instead of the authors' own analysis. The table for this sample lists more than 300,000 distinct CDR3 sequences; around 14% of them were counted only once. Approximately 11% of the sample belongs to the ten largest clones.

Graves' hyperthyroidism was defined as stable when no progression to ophthalmopathy occurred over 18 months of follow-up. Hyperthyroidism patients were newly diagnosed, with disease duration under 2 months, and aged 18 to 65 years. Patients with uncontrolled infections, other autoimmune diseases, pregnancy or lactation were excluded. Clinical symptoms, serum thyroxine and TRAb, thyroid ultrasound, and orbital computed tomography formed the basis for the diagnoses. PBMCs were separated from around 9.1 ml of fresh peripheral blood using Ficoll-Paque density gradient centrifugation. Total RNA was extracted using Trizol reagent, and RNA quality was assessed on an Agilent 2100 Bioanalyzer. Study-wide findings and limitations: In validation, the model predicted progression to ophthalmopathy with about 71% sensitivity and 72.22% specificity, a median of 6.5 months before onset. Most expanded thyroid clonotypes (frequency above 0.001) were also detected in blood, a finding suggesting that blood repertoires may reflect thyroid immune responses. No statistical method was used to set the sample size in advance, and investigators knew the group allocation. A 13 V-J signature model separated ophthalmopathy from stable hyperthyroidism, with approximately 87% sensitivity and about 81% specificity in cross-validation and 80%/75% in testing.

This receptor chain uses TRBV6-1 and TRBJ2-6; TRBD1 is a weak D gene call, 7 bases matching. The sample was blood. This clonotype was sampled from a woman aged 60-70 years with Graves' hyperthyroidism. The CDR3 sequence is CASRAGQSLSLVNGANVLTF. The DNA is TGTGCCAGCAGGGCGGGACAGAGTCTCTCTTTGGTGAATGGGGCCAACGTCCTGACTTTC.